Below are 28 T cell receptor beta chains sequenced from a single sample in a study of molecular identifiers for immune sequencing clone quantification. TCRdb fed the PCR reads into MiXCR, producing one record per CDR3 protein. The table has around 460,000 distinct CDR3 sequences, around 25% seen once; the top ten hold approximately 0.8%. The sample taken for sequencing was naive CD8+ T cells from blood, with Jurkat cell RNA spiked in. Subset described: FACS-sorted CD8+CD4-CCR7+CD45RA+ naive T cells. These TCRs come from a human donor in good health. Some libraries in this study had Jurkat cell RNA spiked in.

The rearrangement links TRBV4-2 to TRBJ2-7; D is unresolved. This CDR3 has 15 amino acids. Trimming shortened V by 0 bases and J by 5 bases, and 14 bases separated the two germline ends. The V gene's germline CDR1 is LGHNA and CDR2 YNFKEQ. CDR3: CASSQEIGPVHEQYF. The CDR3 coding sequence is TGTGCCAGCAGCCAAGAAATCGGCCCTGTACACGAGCAGTACTTC.

As to this clonotype: The junction shows a germline mismatch at one end, possibly a read error. V usage is TRBV7-7 and J usage is TRBJ2-3; the match to TRBD1 covers 10 bases. Germline lookup yields CDR1 SSHAT and CDR2 FNYEAQ (reference sequence). The CDR3 sequence is 21 residues long. Here the CDR3 DNA reads TGTGCTAGCAGCTTATCCCCGTTCCAACTATCTGCGGGACAGGGGACAGATACGCAGTATTTT. Translating gives CASSLSPFQLSAGQGTDTQYF. Together with reference TRBV7-7 and TRBJ2-3, the CDR3 gives the full variable domain: GAGVSQSPRYKVTKRGQDVTLRCDPISSHATLYWYQQALGQGPEFLTYFNYEAQPDKSGLPSDRFSAERPEGSISTLTIQRTEQRDSAMYRCASSLSPFQLSAGQGTDTQYFGPGTRLTVL.

The CDR3 spells CASSTFEAFF. CDR3 nucleotide sequence: TGTGCCAGCAGCACCTTTGAAGCTTTCTTT. The V and J genes are TRBV21-1 and TRBJ1-1. TRBV21-1 is described as a pseudogene. This CDR3 has 10 residues.

The chain has TRBV6-2 or TRBV6-3 and TRBJ1-1; D is undetermined. The V and J ends lost 2 bases and 1 base respectively, with 8 bases between them. The length of the CDR3 is 14 residues. Germline V CDR1 and CDR2: MNHEY, SVGEGT. This CDR3 is CASSYHSGNTEAFF. In DNA form, the CDR3 reads TGTGCCAGCAGTTACCACTCTGGGAACACTGAAGCTTTCTTT.

Notes on this clonotype: The germline gene is not matched at one end of the junction; a read error may be the cause. The genes are TRBV4-1 and TRBJ2-1; D may be TRBD1 or TRBD2 (6 bases each). There are 15 residues in the CDR3. Per the germline V gene, CDR1 is MGHRA and CDR2 is YSYEKL. The CDR3: CASSHGGTGDIEQLF. CDR3 bases: TGCGCCAGCAGCCACGGCGGGACGGGGGACATCGAGCAGCTCTTC.

The rearrangement joins TRBV20-1 to TRBJ1-6, with D tentatively TRBD1 (5 bases). CDR3 length: 14 residues. Germline lookup yields CDR1 DFQATT and CDR2 SNEGSKA (reference sequence). Deletions cut 5 bases from V and 4 bases from J, with 12 bases between. The DNA of the CDR3 is TGCAGTGCTTGGGGCGGGGCGTATAATTCACCCCTCCACTTT. This codes for CSAWGGAYNSPLHF.

The chain employs TRBV27 and TRBJ2-5; either TRBD1 or TRBD2 may fit D (5 bases each). V was cut by 8 bases and J by 2 bases, with 12 bases left in between. The CDR3 runs 13 residues. Germline V lookup: CDR1 MNHEY, CDR2 SMNVEV (reference sequence). In DNA form, the CDR3 reads TGTGCCAGCGGGGACGGATTGCAAGAGACCCAGTACTTC. It is translated as CASGDGLQETQYF.

A note on this clonotype: Relative to the germline gene, one junction end is altered; a read error may explain this. This chain joins TRBV13 and TRBJ1-6, with D unresolved. Germline loops: CDR1 PRHDT, CDR2 FYEKMQ (reference sequence). CDR3 length: 15 residues. CDR3 in amino acids: CASSARPSYNSPLRF. CDR3 DNA: TGTGCCAGCAGCGCCCGACCTTCCTATAATTCACCCCTCCGCTTT.

The chain is built from TRBV6-2 or TRBV6-3 and TRBJ2-7; perhaps TRBD1 as D (6 bases). The CDR3 sequence is 13 residues long. Germline V lookup: CDR1 MNHEY, CDR2 SVGEGT. Trimming took 11 bases from V and 3 from J, leaving 17 bases between them. The CDR3 here is CAVQGPDSYEQYF. In DNA, the CDR3 is TGTGCCGTACAGGGTCCCGATAGCTACGAGCAGTACTTC.

A few counts support this clonotype. This chain uses TRBV20-1 with TRBJ2-5, with D maybe TRBD2 (5 bases). Germline CDR1 DFQATT, CDR2 SNEGSKA (reference sequence). CDR3 length: 13 amino acids. The V and J ends lost 0 bases and 3 bases respectively, with 8 bases between them. CDR3 residues: CSARDFGEETQYF. CDR3 DNA sequence: TGCAGTGCTAGAGATTTCGGGGAAGAGACCCAGTACTTC.

As to this clonotype: A much larger clone is a single base away; this may be a read error. The chain carries TRBV11-2 and TRBJ2-3; tentatively, D is TRBD1 (5 bases). The CDR3 spans 15 residues. V was trimmed by 1 base and J by 1 base, leaving 9 bases between them. CDR1 SGHAT and CDR2 FQNNGV come from the germline V gene. CDR3 residues: CASSLGEQGTDTQYF. For the CDR3, the DNA is TGTGCCAGCAGCTTAGGTGAACAGGGCACAGATACGCAGTATTTT. The whole variable domain, filled in from reference TRBV11-2 and TRBJ2-3, reads EAGVAQSPRYKIIEKRQSVAFWCNPISGHATLYWYQQILGQGPKLLIQFQNNGVVDDSQLPKDRFSAERLKGVDSTLKIQPAKLEDSAVYLCASSLGEQGTDTQYFGPGTRLTVL.

This sequence joins TRBV19 and TRBJ1-5, with 10 positions matching TRBD1. The CDR3 spans 15 residues. Germline-derived CDR1 and CDR2 are LNHDA and SQIVND (reference sequence). J was trimmed by 7 bases and V by 5 bases; bases with no gene match: 8. CDR3 amino acids: CASSLGDRGRQPQHF. The CDR3 nucleotides are TGTGCCAGTAGTTTGGGGGACAGGGGAAGGCAGCCCCAGCATTTT.

Turning to this clonotype: The junction differs from germline at one of its ends, possibly a read error. V and J are TRBV28 and TRBJ2-7; D not certain. The CDR3 runs to 15 residues. CDR1 is MDHEN, CDR2 SYDVKM, per germline. In nucleotides, the CDR3 is TGTGCCAGCAGTTTTCCAGGTCCGTTTTCCTACGAGCAGTGCTTC. Its protein is CASSFPGPFSYEQCF.

CDR3 in amino acids: CASGMTATMAEKLFF. For the CDR3, the DNA is TGTGCCAGCGGCATGACAGCGACGATGGCGGAAAAACTGTTTTTT. The V gene is TRBV9, the J gene TRBJ1-4, with a weak D call TRBD1 (5 bases). The CDR3 runs to 15 residues. From germline, CDR1 is SGDLS and CDR2 YYNGEE. Between the trimmed V and J ends, which lost 7 bases and 8 bases, there was a span of 21 bases.

This clonotype was picked up many times. The chain links TRBV10-3 to TRBJ2-7; no firm D call. The CDR3 totals 15 residues. Trimming removed 0 bases from V and 5 bases from J, with 14 bases in between. Per the germline V gene, CDR1 is ENHRY and CDR2 is SYGVKD. This CDR3 reads CAISESKGLVNEQYF. CDR3 in DNA: TGTGCCATCAGTGAGTCGAAGGGATTGGTCAACGAGCAGTACTTC.

This clonotype was detected only a few times. The rearrangement uses TRBV6-5 and TRBJ1-6; D call uncertain. The CDR3 runs to 13 residues. CDR1 and CDR2 from the germline V gene are MNHEY and SVGAGI. V lost 2 bases and J lost 7, with 6 bases in between. Here the CDR3 DNA reads TGTGCCAGCAGTTACGCTGGAAATTCACCCCTCCACTTT. This codes for CASSYAGNSPLHF.

V usage is TRBV3-1 and J usage is TRBJ1-2; D might be TRBD1 (6 bases). The CDR3 is made up of 14 amino acids. Germline CDR1 LGHDT, CDR2 YNNKEL (reference sequence). V lost 1 base to trimming and J lost 2 bases, with 8 bases between them. CDR3 sequence reads: CASSQGRGNYGYTF. Here the CDR3 DNA reads TGTGCCAGCAGCCAAGGAAGGGGGAACTATGGCTACACCTTC.

This clonotype was recorded a few times. This sequence joins TRBV6-2 or TRBV6-3 and TRBJ2-7, with TRBD2 matching 8 bases. The CDR3 length is 16 residues. Germline V lookup: CDR1 MNHEY, CDR2 SVGEGT. The V gene end was trimmed by 5 bases and the J gene end by 0 bases; junction bases not matched to a gene: 9. This chain's CDR3 is CASSRVAREASYEQYF. In DNA form, the CDR3 reads TGTGCCAGCAGTCGGGTGGCGCGGGAGGCCTCCTACGAGCAGTACTTC.

This clonotype has only a few counts. The chain carries TRBV11-2 and TRBJ2-3; 9 bases align to TRBD2. CDR1 and CDR2 from the germline V gene are SGHAT and FQNNGV. The CDR3 covers 16 residues. With V trimmed by 1 base and J by 1 base, 3 bases remained unmatched. The CDR3 nucleotides read TGTGCCAGCAGCTTAGGGAGACTAGCGGGCACAGATACGCAGTATTTT. Its translation: CASSLGRLAGTDTQYF. The variable domain in full, with the rest retrieved from reference TRBV11-2 and TRBJ2-3, is EAGVAQSPRYKIIEKRQSVAFWCNPISGHATLYWYQQILGQGPKLLIQFQNNGVVDDSQLPKDRFSAERLKGVDSTLKIQPAKLEDSAVYLCASSLGRLAGTDTQYFGPGTRLTVL.

In this sample, this clonotype turned up many times. The rearrangement uses TRBV30 and TRBJ1-4; TRBD1 matches at 9 bases. Germline V gives CDR1 GTSNPN, CDR2 SVGIG (reference sequence). The CDR3 extends over 15 amino acids. V was pared by 2 bases and J by 6 bases, with 7 bases of the junction left unmatched. CDR3 amino acids: CAWSPSGQGDEKLFF. The CDR3 region has the DNA TGTGCCTGGAGTCCTTCGGGACAGGGTGATGAAAAACTGTTTTTT.

In its sample, this clonotype was seen many times. For the CDR3, the DNA is TGCGCCAGCAGCCAAGAAGCGGGGTTCGTCACAGATACGCAGTATTTT. It codes for CASSQEAGFVTDTQYF. The V and J genes are TRBV4-3 and TRBJ2-3; 7 bases align to TRBD2. The junction had 5 bases not matched to a gene; V was cut back by 0 bases and J by 2 bases. CDR3 size: 16 residues. The germline V gene has CDR1 LGHNA and CDR2 YSLEER.

A note on this clonotype: Compared with germline, one end of the junction differs, possibly owing to a read error. The chain is built from TRBV19 and TRBJ1-1, with a possible D match to TRBD1 (6 bases). The CDR3 is made up of 14 amino acids. From germline, CDR1 is LNHDA and CDR2 SQIVND (reference sequence). The CDR3 loop reads CPSRGGGWNTEAFF. CDR3 DNA sequence: TGTCCCAGTAGGGGGGGGGGCTGGAACACTGAAGCTTTCTTT.

The V gene is TRBV6-2 or TRBV6-3, the J gene TRBJ2-1; TRBD1 matches 10 bases. The germline V gene has CDR1 MNHEY and CDR2 SVGEGT. The junction had 9 bases not matched to a gene; V was cut back by 2 bases and J by 8 bases. There are 16 residues in the CDR3. The CDR3 bases are TGTGCCAGCAGTTACCAGGGACAGGGGTTTGTCGATGAGCAGTTCTTC. As protein: CASSYQGQGFVDEQFF.

This clonotype occurred many times. The chain joins TRBV9 to TRBJ2-3; 11 bases line up with TRBD2. This CDR3 has 15 residues. Germline V gives CDR1 SGDLS, CDR2 YYNGEE. Trimming took 3 bases from V and 3 from J; bases not matched to a gene: 3. The CDR3 coding sequence is TGTGCCAGCAGCGCCTGGACTAGCGGGACAGATACGCAGTATTTT. Its translation is CASSAWTSGTDTQYF.

A note on this clonotype: This CDR3 is missing its conserved last phenylalanine or tryptophan, likely due to a read error. CDR3 sequence reads: CASSYSDTYEQYL. The CDR3 bases are TGTGCCAGCAGTTACTCGGACACCTACGAGCAGTACCTC. The chain links TRBV6-6 to TRBJ2-7; D perhaps matches TRBD1 (5 bases). V was cut by 0 bases and J by 2 bases, with 5 bases left in between. The CDR3 is made up of 13 amino acids. Germline lookup yields CDR1 MNHNY and CDR2 SVGAGI (reference sequence).

The chain recombines TRBV6-5 with TRBJ2-3; 10 bases are shared with TRBD2. Germline V lookup: CDR1 MNHEY, CDR2 SVGAGI. Losses at the gene ends were 2 bases for V and 3 bases for J; bases not matched to a gene: 5. CDR3 size: 16 residues. The CDR3 sequence is CASSYIGLADTDTQYF. The CDR3 DNA is TGTGCCAGCAGTTACATCGGACTAGCGGATACAGATACGCAGTATTTT.

To note about this clonotype: A much larger clone differs by one base, so this may be a read error. J is TRBJ1-1 and V is TRBV10-2; 8 positions agree with TRBD1. The CDR3 totals 13 residues. Germline CDR1 reads WSHSY; CDR2 reads SAAADI. CDR3 sequence reads: CASQGAWSTEVFF. The CDR3 region has the DNA TGCGCCTCCCAGGGGGCCTGGAGCACTGAAGTTTTCTTT.

This clonotype has a count of ten or more. The chain carries TRBV6-2 or TRBV6-3 and TRBJ2-2; no definite D call. Germline V gene data show CDR1 as MNHEY and CDR2 as SVGEGT. The CDR3 loop spans 12 amino acids. V gave up 3 bases and J gave up 10 bases, with 9 bases separating them. This CDR3 reads CASSYFGMELFF. The DNA of the CDR3 is TGTGCCAGCAGTTATTTTGGGATGGAGCTGTTTTTT.